The 16 T cell receptor beta chains below were found in one sample sequenced in a study of blood T cell repertoires in COVID-19. Sequenced by immunoSEQ multiplex PCR; TCRdb stores in-frame clones only, minus some. The sample records roughly 700,000 clones, 90% being singletons. Sequencing was done on a sample of peripheral blood. The receptors shown here come from a woman younger than 30 with acute or convalescent COVID-19.

Comment on this clone: Other nucleotide sequences from this sample produce the same CDR3. The J gene is TRBJ1-5, the V gene TRBV27; D may be TRBD1 (5 bases). Trimming removed 0 bases at V and 2 bases at J, with 8 bases between. The CDR3 runs 15 residues. Germline V gives CDR1 MNHEY, CDR2 SMNVEV (reference sequence). The DNA of the CDR3 is TGTGCCAGCAGTTTATCGCAGGGTCGCAATCAGCCCCAGCATTTT. It specifies CASSLSQGRNQPQHF.

The rearrangement links TRBV2 to TRBJ1-1, with 10 bases identical to TRBD1. The ends lost 3 bases at V and 2 bases at J; junction bases unmatched: 3. The CDR3 loop spans 15 amino acids. From germline, CDR1 is SNHLY and CDR2 FYNNEI. The CDR3 here is CASSEGTGVNTEAFF. The CDR3 bases are TGTGCCAGCAGTGAGGGGACAGGGGTCAACACTGAAGCTTTCTTT. Full variable domain (rest looked up from reference TRBV2 and TRBJ1-1): EPEVTQTPSHQVTQMGQEVILRCVPISNHLYFYWYRQILGQKVEFLVSFYNNEISEKSEIFDDQFSVERPDGSNFTLKIRSTKLEDSAMYFCASSEGTGVNTEAFFGQGTRLTVV.

The chain is built from TRBV3-1 (or the pseudogene TRBV3-2) and TRBJ1-5, with a possible D match to TRBD1 (5 bases). This CDR3 is 13 amino acids long. Looked up from germline, CDR1 is LGHDT and CDR2 is YNNKEL (reference sequence). V dropped 4 bases and J dropped 2 bases, with 6 bases sitting between them. Written as DNA, the CDR3 is TGTGCCAGCAGCCTACAGGGCAATCAGCCCCAGCATTTT. It encodes CASSLQGNQPQHF.

V gene TRBV13 combines with J gene TRBJ2-5, with D tentatively TRBD2 (6 bases). There are 14 residues in the CDR3. Germline V gene data show CDR1 as PRHDT and CDR2 as FYEKMQ (reference sequence). V lost 4 bases and J 5 bases, leaving 14 bases between the germline ends. CDR3 in amino acids: CASSSSEEGETQYF. The CDR3 DNA sequence: TGTGCCAGCAGCTCAAGTGAGGAGGGCGAGACCCAGTACTTC.

The chain couples TRBV4-2 to TRBJ1-2; 8 bases fit TRBD1. The CDR3 consists of 17 residues. Germline CDR1 LGHNA, CDR2 YNFKEQ. Trimming at V came to 0 bases and at J to 4 bases, leaving 10 bases not matched to a gene. CDR3: CASSQEYPAGGPYGYTF. CDR3 bases: TGTGCCAGCAGCCAAGAGTATCCCGCAGGGGGCCCCTATGGCTACACCTTC.

This clone showed up just once. The CDR3 loop is CASSSGEQFF. For the CDR3, the DNA is TGTGCCAGCAGTTCAGGGGAGCAGTTCTTC. This chain links TRBV12-3 or TRBV12-4 with TRBJ2-1, with D possibly being TRBD1 (5 bases). This CDR3 has 10 amino acids. V was clipped by 4 bases and J by 10 bases, with 5 bases between them.

This clone was detected a few times. V is TRBV2 and J is TRBJ1-2; no clear D. CDR3 size: 15 residues. The V gene lost 6 bases and the J gene lost 4 bases, with 18 bases spanning the gap. Per the germline V gene, CDR1 is SNHLY and CDR2 is FYNNEI. CDR3 bases: TGTGCCAGCAGCCAAATCCGGGAGGGCACCTATGGCTACACCTTC. Protein: CASSQIREGTYGYTF.

The chain is built from TRBV12-5 and TRBJ1-2, with D perhaps TRBD1 (5 bases). There are 15 residues in the CDR3. Germline V gene lookup returns CDR1 LGHNT and CDR2 FRNRAP. Trimming removed 1 base from V and 3 bases from J, with 12 bases in between. The CDR3 DNA reads TGTGCTAGTGGTTTGGGAATGACAGACTACTATGGCTACACCTTC. Its protein product is CASGLGMTDYYGYTF.

Here the CDR3 DNA reads TGTGCCAGCAGTTTCCCCCCGGATACGCAGTATTTT. This codes for CASSFPPDTQYF. This sequence joins TRBV7-9 and TRBJ2-3; D is unclear. V was cut by 6 bases and J by 6 bases, with 10 bases left in between. The length of the CDR3 is 12 residues. Germline values: CDR1 SEHNR, CDR2 FQNEAQ (reference sequence).

The V and J genes are TRBV7-9 and TRBJ1-2; D uncertain. The CDR3 contains 18 residues. The germline CDR1 and CDR2 sequences are SEHNR and FQNEAQ (reference sequence). V was trimmed by 5 bases and J by 0 bases, leaving 22 bases between them. CDR3 DNA: TGTGCCAGCAGCCGGGGAGGTATCCAATCATGGTCTAACTATGGCTACACCTTC. Its translation: CASSRGGIQSWSNYGYTF.

Comments on this clone: An end of the junction differs from the germline gene, which may be a read error. The V call is TRBV12-3 or TRBV12-4, the J call TRBJ2-7, with 10 bases lining up with TRBD1. The CDR3 is 12 amino acids. The CDR3 DNA reads TGTGCCAGCAGCTCCACGACAGGGGGCCGGGACTTC. Amino acids: CASSSTTGGRDF.

This clone was observed at least ten times. The chain uses TRBV6-4 and TRBJ2-1, with 10 bases aligning to TRBD2. This CDR3 comprises 15 residues. V was pared by 2 bases and J by 2 bases, with 0 bases of the junction left unmatched. Germline-derived CDR1 and CDR2 are MRHNA and SNTAGT. The CDR3 protein is CASSDSGGAYNEQFF. CDR3 DNA sequence: TGTGCCAGCAGTGACAGCGGGGGGGCCTACAATGAGCAGTTCTTC.

This chain links TRBV5-1 with TRBJ1-3; D is perhaps TRBD1 (5 bases). The length of the CDR3 is 15 residues. Trimming took off 2 bases at V and 4 bases at J, with 13 bases between the two ends. Per the germline V gene, CDR1 is SGHRS and CDR2 is YFSETQ. The CDR3 DNA follows: TGCGCCAGCAGCTTCGGGGGACCGGGGGGAAACACCATATATTTT. This sequence encodes CASSFGGPGGNTIYF.

The gene calls are TRBV7-6 and TRBJ1-2, with D possibly TRBD1 on 6 matching bases. Trimming shortened V by 4 bases and J by 4 bases, and 16 bases separated the two germline ends. Looked up from germline, CDR1 is SGHVS and CDR2 is FNYEAQ. The CDR3 has 15 amino acids. CDR3 bases: TGTGCCAGCAGCTCCACTCGGACAGTCCGCTATGGCTACACCTTC. Translation gives CASSSTRTVRYGYTF.

J is TRBJ2-1 and V is TRBV5-1; D unresolved. This CDR3 is built from 15 residues. Per the germline V gene, CDR1 is SGHRS and CDR2 is YFSETQ. V lost 0 bases to trimming and J lost 7 bases, with 14 bases between them. As DNA, the CDR3 is TGCGCCAGCAGCTTGGACCTCCGCGCCTTAAATGAGCAGTTCTTC. Translating it yields CASSLDLRALNEQFF. Together with reference TRBV5-1 and TRBJ2-1, the CDR3 gives the full variable domain: KAGVTQTPRYLIKTRGQQVTLSCSPISGHRSVSWYQQTPGQGLQFLFEYFSETQRNKGNFPGRFSGRQFSNSRSEMNVSTLELGDSALYLCASSLDLRALNEQFFGPGTRLTVL.

This clone has only one observation. The gene calls are TRBV30 and TRBJ2-3, with TRBD1 identical over 9 bases. Germline V lookup: CDR1 GTSNPN, CDR2 SVGIG (reference sequence). This CDR3 region has 15 residues. The ends lost 4 bases at V and 6 bases at J; junction bases unmatched: 11. CDR3 DNA: TGTGCCTGGACCCCGGGACAGGGAGCAGGGGATACGCAGTATTTT. Translated: CAWTPGQGAGDTQYF.